This passage covers 23 T cell receptor beta chains from one sample sequenced in a study of T cell repertoires in cytomegalovirus infection. These TCRs are of unknown antigen specificity. MiXCR, run by TCRdb on the reads, gives a single entry per CDR3 protein. The sample includes 600,000 to 700,000 distinct CDR3 sequences, roughly a third of them seen just once. The input for sequencing was cultured PBMCs, taken from culture after CMV antigen stimulation. Receptors were obtained from a human donor in good health (CMV status not recorded). Some clones in this sample may be carry-over from other donors' samples.

This clonotype was observed a handful of times. The V and J genes are TRBV7-9 and TRBJ1-1, with D uncertain. V was cut by 1 base and J by 0 bases, with 15 bases left in between. This CDR3 has 17 residues. The germline V gene has CDR1 SEHNR and CDR2 FQNEAQ (reference sequence). CDR3: CASSLGAAGAMNTEAFF. The CDR3 region has the DNA TGTGCCAGCAGCTTAGGAGCGGCAGGAGCTATGAACACTGAAGCTTTCTTT. Full variable domain (outside the CDR3, taken from reference TRBV7-9 and TRBJ1-1): DTGVSQNPRHKITKRGQNVTFRCDPISEHNRLYWYRQTLGQGPEFLTYFQNEAQLEKSRLLSDRFSAERPKGSFSTLEIQRTEQGDSAMYLCASSLGAAGAMNTEAFFGQGTRLTVV.

The V gene is TRBV7-9, the J gene TRBJ2-3, with D unclear. The CDR3 runs to 14 residues. Between the trimmed V and J ends, which lost 6 bases and 0 bases, there was a span of 10 bases. Germline CDR1 and CDR2: SEHNR and FQNEAQ (reference sequence). The CDR3 protein is CASRLSGSTDTQYF. In nucleotides, the CDR3 is TGTGCCAGCAGGTTATCAGGTAGCACAGATACGCAGTATTTT.

Only a few counts were recorded for this clonotype. This chain links TRBV28 with TRBJ1-2; weak D call: TRBD1 (5 bases). Per germline, CDR1 MDHEN and CDR2 SYDVKM. The V gene lost 5 bases and the J gene lost 8 bases, with 33 bases spanning the gap. The CDR3 length is 19 residues. The CDR3 spells CASSTYWDGTRVSLYGYTF. CDR3 sequence (DNA): TGTGCCAGCAGTACCTATTGGGATGGGACGCGGGTTTCCCTTTACGGCTACACCTTC.

Many counts were recorded for this clonotype. The genes are TRBV7-6 and TRBJ2-5; 10 nucleotides line up with TRBD1. There are 16 residues in the CDR3. Germline loops: CDR1 SGHVS, CDR2 FNYEAQ. The junction had 7 bases not matched to a gene; V was cut back by 5 bases and J by 1 base. CDR3 nucleotide sequence: TGTGCCAGCAGCAGGGACAGGGGACGGTTCCAAGAGACCCAGTACTTC. Protein product: CASSRDRGRFQETQYF.

Only a few counts were recorded for this clonotype. The chain carries TRBV12-3 or TRBV12-4 and TRBJ1-1, with D possibly matching TRBD1 (5 bases). The CDR3 is 15 amino acids. The V end was cut by 5 bases, the J end by 4 bases, with 17 bases between. The CDR3 nucleotides read TGTGCCAGCAGTCCCGCCTCGGTCGGGGGCACTGAAGCTTTCTTT. It yields the protein CASSPASVGGTEAFF.

V is TRBV6-5 and J is TRBJ1-6; 7 nucleotides align to TRBD1. V was pared by 5 bases and J by 5 bases, with 9 bases of the junction left unmatched. CDR1 MNHEY and CDR2 SVGAGI come from the germline V gene. CDR3 length: 16 amino acids. CDR3 loop: CASSGRDSFHNSPLHF. CDR3 DNA: TGTGCCAGCAGTGGCCGGGACAGCTTTCATAATTCACCCCTCCACTTT.

V gene TRBV6-1 combines with J gene TRBJ1-1, with a tentative D call TRBD1 (5 bases). The ends were cut back, 2 bases at V and 0 bases at J, with 13 bases in the middle. Germline-derived CDR1 and CDR2 are MNHNS and SASEGT. There are 16 residues in the CDR3. CDR3 sequence: CASSERLGGLNTEAFF. Here the CDR3 DNA reads TGTGCCAGCAGTGAAAGGTTGGGGGGTTTGAACACTGAAGCTTTCTTT.

The chain recombines TRBV12-3 or TRBV12-4 with TRBJ2-1; 9 nucleotides line up with TRBD2. V was clipped by 5 bases and J by 10 bases; unmatched bases: 6. This CDR3 contains 13 residues. In nucleotides, the CDR3 is TGTGCCAGCAGTGCGGGAGGGCCGGTCGAGCAGTTCTTC. The encoded protein is CASSAGGPVEQFF.

This clonotype was recorded once. The genes are TRBV5-5 and TRBJ2-1, with 7 nucleotides matching TRBD1. The CDR3 spans 13 residues. The germline V gene encodes CDR1 SGHKS and CDR2 YYEKEE (reference sequence). Trimming at V came to 8 bases and at J to 4 bases, leaving 6 bases not matched to a gene. CDR3 nucleotides: TGTGCCAGTTCCGGGACAGAATACAATGAGCAGTTCTTC. It codes for CASSGTEYNEQFF.

The J gene is TRBJ1-5, the V gene TRBV27; D is unclear. The V gene lost 4 bases and the J gene lost 0 bases, with 10 bases spanning the gap. The germline gives CDR1 MNHEY, CDR2 SMNVEV (reference sequence). This CDR3 comprises 15 residues. The CDR3 protein is CASSSLRDSNQPQHF. The CDR3 bases are TGTGCCAGCAGTTCTTTGCGGGATAGCAATCAGCCCCAGCATTTT.

This clonotype was recorded many times. The rearrangement joins TRBV7-2 to TRBJ1-3; D possibly corresponds to TRBD1 (5 bases). The CDR3 extends over 17 amino acids. V lost 1 base and J 0 bases, leaving 13 bases between the germline ends. Germline CDR1 and CDR2: SGHTA and FQGNSA. The CDR3 protein is CASSLVGTAYSGNTIYF. CDR3 DNA: TGTGCCAGCAGCTTAGTAGGGACGGCGTACTCTGGAAACACCATATATTTT.

The chain is built from TRBV20-1 and TRBJ2-7; 8 bases align to TRBD1. The germline V gene encodes CDR1 DFQATT and CDR2 SNEGSKA (reference sequence). This CDR3 comprises 13 residues. V lost 6 bases to trimming and J lost 5 bases; unmatched junction nucleotides: 9. The CDR3 DNA sequence: TGCAGTGCCGCGACAGGGGTAAACGACGAGCAGTACTTC. Translation gives CSAATGVNDEQYF.

The chain links TRBV2 to TRBJ2-2, with unresolved D. The CDR3 has 16 amino acids. The germline V gene has CDR1 SNHLY and CDR2 FYNNEI. Trimming left V 4 bases short and J 2 bases short, with 14 bases between. This CDR3 reads CASSGLGRANTGELFF. The CDR3 DNA reads as TGTGCCAGCAGTGGCTTGGGAAGGGCTAACACCGGGGAGCTGTTTTTT. The entire variable domain, with the rest obtained from reference TRBV2 and TRBJ2-2, is as follows: EPEVTQTPSHQVTQMGQEVILRCVPISNHLYFYWYRQILGQKVEFLVSFYNNEISEKSEIFDDQFSVERPDGSNFTLKIRSTKLEDSAMYFCASSGLGRANTGELFFGEGSRLTVL.

The rearrangement links TRBV5-4 to TRBJ2-7; possible D gene TRBD2, 6 bases. Germline lookup yields CDR1 SGHNT and CDR2 YYREEE (reference sequence). Deletions cut 9 bases from V and 4 bases from J, with 26 bases between. The CDR3 extends over 16 amino acids. CDR3 sequence: CATKSSGDGLVYEQYF. DNA of the CDR3: TGTGCCACGAAGAGTTCGGGGGACGGCTTAGTTTACGAGCAGTACTTC.

V usage is TRBV6-5 and J usage is TRBJ2-3, with TRBD2 identical over 10 bases. Trimming cost V 6 bases and J 4 bases; bases outside gene matches: 4. This CDR3 contains 14 residues. Germline CDR1 MNHEY, CDR2 SVGAGI. CDR3 coding DNA: TGTGCCAGCAGGCCTAGCGGGAGTCCAGATACGCAGTATTTT. It yields the protein CASRPSGSPDTQYF.

The table lists this clonotype with many counts. V is TRBV7-2 and J is TRBJ1-2; D is ambiguous. Germline lookup yields CDR1 SGHTA and CDR2 FQGNSA. The CDR3 contains 13 residues. V was cut by 4 bases and J by 8 bases, with 14 bases left in between. The CDR3 loop reads CASSSGPALGYTF. The CDR3 coding sequence is TGTGCCAGCAGCTCCGGGCCTGCATTGGGCTACACCTTC.

V and J are TRBV7-2 and TRBJ2-5; 9 bases map to TRBD2. V shed 6 bases, J shed 3 bases, and the junction held 5 bases outside the gene matches. The CDR3 has 14 amino acids. Germline V gives CDR1 SGHTA, CDR2 FQGNSA. The chain's CDR3 is CASSTGTSKETQYF. In DNA form, the CDR3 reads TGTGCCAGCAGTACCGGGACTAGCAAAGAGACCCAGTACTTC.

This clonotype was picked up a small number of times. The gene calls are TRBV11-2 and TRBJ1-2; a possible D gene is TRBD1 (5 bases). The CDR3 loop spans 11 amino acids. V lost 3 bases, J lost 13 bases, and 12 bases lay in between. Per germline, CDR1 SGHAT and CDR2 FQNNGV. CDR3 protein: CASSLGGSPTF. The CDR3 DNA reads TGTGCCAGCAGCTTGGGGGGGTCCCCCACCTTC.

The chain combines TRBV5-1 with TRBJ1-1; maybe TRBD1 (5 bases). The V end was cut by 4 bases, the J end by 1 base, with 17 bases between. Germline V gene data show CDR1 as SGHRS and CDR2 as YFSETQ. The CDR3 spans 16 residues. The chain's CDR3 is CASSGKQGIRNTEAFF. CDR3 in DNA: TGCGCCAGCAGCGGAAAGCAGGGTATTCGGAACACTGAAGCTTTCTTT.

The chain links TRBV23-1 to TRBJ2-1; 7 bases match TRBD2. TRBV23-1 is annotated as an ORF whose role is uncertain. The trim removed 7 bases at V and 5 bases at J, leaving 8 bases unmatched. The CDR3 covers 14 residues. The CDR3 sequence: CASKCGGGDNEQFF. The CDR3 DNA is TGCGCCAGCAAATGTGGCGGGGGTGACAATGAGCAGTTCTTC.

The chain recombines TRBV20-1 with TRBJ2-7; 8 bases are shared with TRBD2. The CDR3 has 15 amino acids. Per the germline V gene, CDR1 is DFQATT and CDR2 is SNEGSKA (reference sequence). V was clipped by 6 bases and J by 3 bases; unmatched bases: 13. The CDR3 region is CSAPAGVGTDYEQYF. CDR3 bases: TGCAGTGCCCCAGCGGGGGTCGGTACGGACTACGAGCAGTACTTC.

This clonotype was recorded a few times. This chain's CDR3 is CASSVGLGTSGNEQFF. CDR3 DNA: TGTGCCAGCAGCGTAGGTCTCGGGACTAGCGGGAATGAGCAGTTCTTC. The chain employs TRBV9 and TRBJ2-1; 12 nucleotides match TRBD2. V shed 0 bases and J 7 bases; nucleotides not matched to a gene: 5. Germline CDR1 SGDLS, CDR2 YYNGEE. CDR3 size: 16 residues.

The chain couples TRBV7-2 to TRBJ2-5, with TRBD2 matching 8 bases. The CDR3 has 16 residues. Germline-derived CDR1 and CDR2 are SGHTA and FQGNSA. The trim removed 3 bases at V and 5 bases at J, leaving 11 bases unmatched. CDR3 sequence: CASSFIGGASGETQYF. The CDR3, as DNA: TGTGCCAGCAGCTTTATCGGGGGGGCCTCGGGGGAGACCCAGTACTTC.